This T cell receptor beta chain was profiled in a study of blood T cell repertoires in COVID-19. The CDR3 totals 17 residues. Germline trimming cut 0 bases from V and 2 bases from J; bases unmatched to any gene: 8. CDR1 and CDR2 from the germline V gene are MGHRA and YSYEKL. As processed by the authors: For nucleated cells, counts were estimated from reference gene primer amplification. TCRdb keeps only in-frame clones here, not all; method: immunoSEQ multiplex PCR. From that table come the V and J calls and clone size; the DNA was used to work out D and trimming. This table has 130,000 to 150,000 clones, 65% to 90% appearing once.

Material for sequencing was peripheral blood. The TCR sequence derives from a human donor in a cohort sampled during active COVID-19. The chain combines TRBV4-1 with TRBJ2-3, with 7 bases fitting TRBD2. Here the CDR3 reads CASSQEWEGLVTDTQYF. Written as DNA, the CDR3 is TGCGCCAGCAGCCAAGAGTGGGAGGGCCTGGTCACAGATACGCAGTATTTT.